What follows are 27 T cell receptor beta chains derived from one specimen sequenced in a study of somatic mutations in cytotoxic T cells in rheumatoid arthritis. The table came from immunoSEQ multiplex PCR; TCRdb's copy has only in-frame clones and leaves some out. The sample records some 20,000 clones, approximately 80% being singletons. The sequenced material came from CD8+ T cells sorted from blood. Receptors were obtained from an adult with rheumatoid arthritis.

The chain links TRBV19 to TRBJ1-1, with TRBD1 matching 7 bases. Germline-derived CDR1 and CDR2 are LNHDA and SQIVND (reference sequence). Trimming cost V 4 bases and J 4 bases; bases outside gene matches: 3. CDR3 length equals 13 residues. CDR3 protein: CASSTTGLTEAFF. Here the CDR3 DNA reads TGTGCCAGTAGTACGACAGGGCTCACTGAAGCTTTCTTT.

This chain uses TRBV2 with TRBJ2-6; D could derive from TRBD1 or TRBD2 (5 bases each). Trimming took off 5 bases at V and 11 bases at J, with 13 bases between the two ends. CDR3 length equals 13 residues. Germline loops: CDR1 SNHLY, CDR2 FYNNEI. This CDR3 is CASSPGLHYVLTF. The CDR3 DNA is TGTGCCAGCAGTCCGGGGCTTCATTACGTCCTGACTTTC.

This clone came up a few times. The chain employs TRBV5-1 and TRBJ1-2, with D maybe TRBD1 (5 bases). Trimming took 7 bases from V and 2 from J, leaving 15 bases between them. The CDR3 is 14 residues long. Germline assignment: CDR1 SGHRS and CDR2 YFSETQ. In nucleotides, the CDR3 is TGCGCCAGCCAACCCGGTGGGGGGAACTATGGCTACACCTTC. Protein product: CASQPGGGNYGYTF.

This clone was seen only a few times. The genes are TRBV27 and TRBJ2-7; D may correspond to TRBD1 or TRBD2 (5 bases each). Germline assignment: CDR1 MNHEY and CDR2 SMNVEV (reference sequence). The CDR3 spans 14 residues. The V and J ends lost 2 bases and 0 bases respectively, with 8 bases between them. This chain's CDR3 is CASSLRDGSYEQYF. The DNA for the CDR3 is TGTGCCAGCAGTTTACGGGACGGCTCCTACGAGCAGTACTTC.

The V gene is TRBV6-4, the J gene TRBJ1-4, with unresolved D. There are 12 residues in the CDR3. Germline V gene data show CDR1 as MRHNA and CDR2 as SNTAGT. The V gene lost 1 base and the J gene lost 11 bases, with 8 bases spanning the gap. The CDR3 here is CASSDYSGKLFF. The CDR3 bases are TGTGCCAGCAGTGACTACAGTGGGAAACTGTTTTTT.

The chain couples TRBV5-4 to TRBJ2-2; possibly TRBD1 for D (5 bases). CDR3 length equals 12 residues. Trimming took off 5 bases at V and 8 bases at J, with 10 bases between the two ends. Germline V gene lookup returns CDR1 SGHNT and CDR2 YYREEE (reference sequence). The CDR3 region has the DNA TGTGCCAGCAGAGGGGCAGCGGGGGAGCTGTTTTTT. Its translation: CASRGAAGELFF.

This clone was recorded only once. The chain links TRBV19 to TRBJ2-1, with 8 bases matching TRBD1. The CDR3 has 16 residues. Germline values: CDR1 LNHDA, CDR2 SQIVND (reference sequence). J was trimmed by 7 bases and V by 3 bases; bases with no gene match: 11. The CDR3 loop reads CASSIAWDRTSNEQFF. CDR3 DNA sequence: TGTGCCAGTAGTATTGCCTGGGACAGGACGTCTAATGAGCAGTTCTTC.

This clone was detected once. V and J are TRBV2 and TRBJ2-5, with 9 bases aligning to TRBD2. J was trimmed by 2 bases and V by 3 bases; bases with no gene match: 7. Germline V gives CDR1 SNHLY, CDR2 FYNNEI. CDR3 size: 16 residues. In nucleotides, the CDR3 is TGTGCCAGCAGTGAGGGGAGCGGGGGGATTCAAGAGACCCAGTACTTC. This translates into CASSEGSGGIQETQYF.

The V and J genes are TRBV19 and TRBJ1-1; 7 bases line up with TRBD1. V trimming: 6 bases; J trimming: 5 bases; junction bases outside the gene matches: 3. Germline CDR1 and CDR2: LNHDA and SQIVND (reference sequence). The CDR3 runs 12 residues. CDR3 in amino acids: CASSPGGTEAFF. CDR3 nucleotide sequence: TGTGCCAGTAGCCCAGGGGGGACTGAAGCTTTCTTT.

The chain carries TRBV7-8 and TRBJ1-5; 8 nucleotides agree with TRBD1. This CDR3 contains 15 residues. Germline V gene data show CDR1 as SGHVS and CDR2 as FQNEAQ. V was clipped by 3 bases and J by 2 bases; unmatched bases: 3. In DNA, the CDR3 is TGTGCCAGCAGCTTCTTGACAGGGGGCAATCAGCCCCAGCATTTT. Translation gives CASSFLTGGNQPQHF.

The CDR3 DNA sequence: TGTGCCAGCAGTTTATTTCTAGCTGGCACAGATACGCAGTATTTT. Its translation: CASSLFLAGTDTQYF. This chain connects TRBV27 to TRBJ2-3; TRBD2 is a possible D gene (5 bases). The CDR3 covers 15 residues. CDR1 is MNHEY, CDR2 SMNVEV, per germline (reference sequence). Trimming stripped 1 base from V and 1 base from J, with 9 bases between.

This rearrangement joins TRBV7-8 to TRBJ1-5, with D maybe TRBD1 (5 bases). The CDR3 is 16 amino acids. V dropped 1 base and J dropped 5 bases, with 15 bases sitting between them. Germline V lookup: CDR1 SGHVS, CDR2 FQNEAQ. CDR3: CASSLVGTHSDQPQHF. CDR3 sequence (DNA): TGTGCCAGCAGCTTAGTGGGGACTCACTCTGATCAGCCCCAGCATTTT. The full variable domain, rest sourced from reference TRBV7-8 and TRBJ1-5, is GAGVSQSPRYKVAKRGQDVALRCDPISGHVSLFWYQQALGQGPEFLTYFQNEAQLDKSGLPSDRFFAERPEGSVSTLKIQRTQQEDSAVYLCASSLVGTHSDQPQHFGDGTRLSIL.

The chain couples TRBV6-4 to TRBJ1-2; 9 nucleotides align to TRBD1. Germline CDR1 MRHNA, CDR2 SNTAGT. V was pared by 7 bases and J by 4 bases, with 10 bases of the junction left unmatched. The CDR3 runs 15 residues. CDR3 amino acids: CASKPGDRVGYGYTF. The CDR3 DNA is TGTGCCAGCAAACCGGGGGACAGGGTCGGCTATGGCTACACCTTC.

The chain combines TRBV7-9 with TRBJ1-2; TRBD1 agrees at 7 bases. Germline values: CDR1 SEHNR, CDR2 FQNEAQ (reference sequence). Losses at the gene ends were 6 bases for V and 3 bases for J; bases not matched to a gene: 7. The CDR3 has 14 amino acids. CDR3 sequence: CASRDGTDYYGYTF. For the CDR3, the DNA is TGTGCCAGCAGGGATGGGACAGACTACTATGGCTACACCTTC.

The CDR3: CASSLGLAGGDEQFF. CDR3 nucleotide sequence: TGTGCCAGCAGCTTAGGGCTAGCGGGGGGGGATGAGCAGTTCTTC. The gene calls are TRBV11-2 and TRBJ2-1; 12 nucleotides line up with TRBD2. The CDR3 is 15 residues long. CDR1 SGHAT and CDR2 FQNNGV come from the germline V gene. With V trimmed by 1 base and J by 8 bases, 3 bases remained unmatched.

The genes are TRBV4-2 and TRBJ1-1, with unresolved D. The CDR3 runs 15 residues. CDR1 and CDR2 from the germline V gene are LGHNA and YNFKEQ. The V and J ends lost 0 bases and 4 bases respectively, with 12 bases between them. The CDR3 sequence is CASSQDLGSGTEAFF. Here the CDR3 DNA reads TGTGCCAGCAGCCAAGATCTCGGCAGCGGCACTGAAGCTTTCTTT.

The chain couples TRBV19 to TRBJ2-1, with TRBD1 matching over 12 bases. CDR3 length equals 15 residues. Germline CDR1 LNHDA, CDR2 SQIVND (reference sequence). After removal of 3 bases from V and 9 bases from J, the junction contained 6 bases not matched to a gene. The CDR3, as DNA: TGTGCCAGTAGTATTGGGACAGGGGGCTCCCTTGAGCAGTTCTTC. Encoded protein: CASSIGTGGSLEQFF. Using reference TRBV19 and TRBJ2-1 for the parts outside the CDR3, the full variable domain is DGGITQSPKYLFRKEGQNVTLSCEQNLNHDAMYWYRQDPGQGLRLIYYSQIVNDFQKGDIAEGYSVSREKKESFPLTVTSAQKNPTAFYLCASSIGTGGSLEQFFGPGTRLTVL.

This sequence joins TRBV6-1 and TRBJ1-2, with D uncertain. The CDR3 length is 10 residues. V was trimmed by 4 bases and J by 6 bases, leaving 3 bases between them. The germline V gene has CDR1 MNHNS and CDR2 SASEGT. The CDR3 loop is CASSGNGYTF. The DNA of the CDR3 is TGTGCCAGCAGTGGAAATGGCTACACCTTC.

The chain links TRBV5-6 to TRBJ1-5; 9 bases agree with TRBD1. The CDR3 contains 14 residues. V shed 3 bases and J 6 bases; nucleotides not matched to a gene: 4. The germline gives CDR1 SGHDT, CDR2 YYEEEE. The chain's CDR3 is CASSSGTGPQPQHF. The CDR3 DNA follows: TGTGCCAGCAGCTCCGGGACAGGGCCTCAGCCCCAGCATTTT.

The CDR3 sequence: CASSVGGGSASYNEQFF. In DNA form, the CDR3 reads TGTGCCAGCAGCGTAGGTGGCGGGAGTGCTTCCTACAATGAGCAGTTCTTC. This rearrangement joins TRBV9 to TRBJ2-1, with 7 bases identical to TRBD2. The CDR3 consists of 17 residues. Germline V CDR1 and CDR2: SGDLS, YYNGEE. J lost 1 base, V lost 0 bases, and 7 bases had no gene match.

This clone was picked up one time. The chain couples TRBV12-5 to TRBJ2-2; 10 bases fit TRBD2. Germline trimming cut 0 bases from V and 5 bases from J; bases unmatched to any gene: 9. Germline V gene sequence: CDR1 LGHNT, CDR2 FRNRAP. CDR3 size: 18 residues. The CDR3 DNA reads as TGTGCTAGTGGTTTGGTACCCATCCCGGGACTAGCGACCGGGGAGCTGTTTTTT. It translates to CASGLVPIPGLATGELFF.

The CDR3 sequence is CASSFGSSPTTDTQYF. For the CDR3, the DNA is TGTGCCAGCAGCTTCGGATCAAGCCCCACCACAGATACGCAGTATTTT. The rearrangement joins TRBV5-6 to TRBJ2-3; D remains ambiguous. Germline V gene lookup returns CDR1 SGHDT and CDR2 YYEEEE. The CDR3 loop spans 16 amino acids. The ends were cut back, 2 bases at V and 2 bases at J, with 15 bases in the middle.

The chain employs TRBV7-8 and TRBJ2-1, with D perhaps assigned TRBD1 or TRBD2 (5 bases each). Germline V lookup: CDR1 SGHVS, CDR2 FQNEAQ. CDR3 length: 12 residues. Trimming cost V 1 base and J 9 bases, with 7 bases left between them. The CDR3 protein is CASSLVGTEQFF. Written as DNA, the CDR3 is TGTGCCAGCAGCTTAGTGGGGACTGAGCAGTTCTTC. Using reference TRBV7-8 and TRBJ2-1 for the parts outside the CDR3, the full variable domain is GAGVSQSPRYKVAKRGQDVALRCDPISGHVSLFWYQQALGQGPEFLTYFQNEAQLDKSGLPSDRFFAERPEGSVSTLKIQRTQQEDSAVYLCASSLVGTEQFFGPGTRLTVL.

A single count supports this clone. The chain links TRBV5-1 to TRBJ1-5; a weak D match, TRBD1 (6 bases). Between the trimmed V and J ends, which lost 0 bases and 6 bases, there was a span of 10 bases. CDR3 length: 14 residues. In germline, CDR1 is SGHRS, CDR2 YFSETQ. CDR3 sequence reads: CASSLEGGVQPQHF. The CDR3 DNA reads TGCGCCAGCAGCTTGGAGGGGGGAGTTCAGCCCCAGCATTTT.

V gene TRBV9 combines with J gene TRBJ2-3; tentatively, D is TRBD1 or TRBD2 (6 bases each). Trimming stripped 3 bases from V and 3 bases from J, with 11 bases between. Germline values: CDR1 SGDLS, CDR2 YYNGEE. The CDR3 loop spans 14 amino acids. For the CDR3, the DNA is TGTGCCAGCAGCGGGGGGGCTCGGACAGATACGCAGTATTTT. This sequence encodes CASSGGARTDTQYF.

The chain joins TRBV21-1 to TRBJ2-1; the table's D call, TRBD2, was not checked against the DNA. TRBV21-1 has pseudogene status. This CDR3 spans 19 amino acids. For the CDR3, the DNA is TGTGCCAGCAGCGCAAAGTGGGTTGTGACTAGCGGGATTGTGAATGAGCAGTTCTTC. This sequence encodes CASSAKWVVTSGIVNEQFF.

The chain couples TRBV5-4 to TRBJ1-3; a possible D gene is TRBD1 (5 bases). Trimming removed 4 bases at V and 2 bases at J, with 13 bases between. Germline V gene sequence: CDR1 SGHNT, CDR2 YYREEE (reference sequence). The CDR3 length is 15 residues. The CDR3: CASSPSGGAGNTIYF. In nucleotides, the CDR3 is TGTGCCAGCAGCCCCTCGGGGGGTGCTGGAAACACCATATATTTT.